The TCR beta chain described here comes from a study of T cell changes during pregnancy in multiple sclerosis. Assay: immunoSEQ multiplex PCR; the TCRdb copy retains only in-frame clones and omits some. The table lists tens of thousands of clones, about 90% of them singletons. Germline trimming cut 1 base from V and 8 bases from J; bases unmatched to any gene: 4. This CDR3 contains 13 residues. CDR1 is SGHAT and CDR2 is FQNNGV in the germline V gene. This chain links TRBV11-2 with TRBJ1-2; TRBD1 agrees at 7 bases. Source: peripheral blood, taken after pregnancy. The receptor comes from a female donor with multiple sclerosis, enrolled in a pregnancy study. CDR3 DNA: TGTGCCAGCAGCTTAGTCGAAGGGGGCGGCTACACCTTC. Translating gives CASSLVEGGGYTF.